The entry that follows covers one T cell receptor beta chain sequence. Repertoires were generated with immunoSEQ multiplex PCR, while TCRdb's copy carries only in-frame clones and drops some. The repertoire holds about 1.1 million clones, with roughly 80% as singletons. These data are taken from a study of shared clonotypes between healthy human individuals. Sequencing was done on a sample of memory CD4+ T cells from PBMCs. Indicated subset: CD45RA-negative fraction. The sequence derives from a man between 18 and 35 years old in good health. Some clones in this sample may be carry-over from other donors' samples.

DNA of the CDR3: TGTGCCAGCAGCGCGACTAGCGGGAGGGCCAACGAGCAGTACTTC. It is translated as CASSATSGRANEQYF. The chain links TRBV5-4 to TRBJ2-7; 14 nucleotides line up with TRBD2. V was pared by 4 bases and J by 5 bases, with 5 bases of the junction left unmatched. The germline CDR1 and CDR2 sequences are SGHNT and YYREEE (reference sequence). The CDR3 consists of 15 residues. Full variable domain (outside the CDR3, taken from reference TRBV5-4 and TRBJ2-7): ETGVTQSPTHLIKTRGQQVTLRCSSQSGHNTVSWYQQALGQGPQFIFQYYREEENGRGNFPPRFSGLQFPNYSSELNVNALELDDSALYLCASSATSGRANEQYFGPGTRLTVT.